The 32 T cell receptor beta chains reported below all come from one sample, sequenced in a study of shared clonotypes between healthy human individuals. Profiling relied on immunoSEQ multiplex PCR, and the TCRdb table lists in-frame clones only, not all of them. The sample includes roughly 700,000 clones, roughly 91% of them seen just once. Sequenced: memory CD8+ T cells from PBMCs. Described subset: CD45RO+ cells pooled with CCR7-negative TemRA cells. Receptors originate from a man aged 18-30 years in good health. Some clones in this sample may be carry-over from other donors' samples.

J is TRBJ2-7 and V is TRBV13, with 11 bases identical to TRBD2. With V trimmed by 0 bases and J by 6 bases, 7 bases remained unmatched. CDR1 is PRHDT, CDR2 FYEKMQ, per germline (reference sequence). The CDR3 is 16 residues long. CDR3 nucleotide sequence: TGTGCCAGCAGCTTAGGGACTAGCGGGACGTTTAGCGAGCAGTACTTC. It codes for CASSLGTSGTFSEQYF.

V gene TRBV7-3 combines with J gene TRBJ2-2, with 10 nucleotides matching TRBD2. The CDR3 has 18 amino acids. The germline V gene encodes CDR1 SGHTA and CDR2 FQGTGA. Losses at the gene ends were 0 bases for V and 5 bases for J; bases not matched to a gene: 9. CDR3 coding DNA: TGTGCCAGCAGCTTAACTCGGGCTAGCGGGAGAGGAACCGGGGAGCTGTTTTTT. Protein product: CASSLTRASGRGTGELFF.

The chain employs TRBV19 and TRBJ2-1; a possible D gene is TRBD1 (6 bases). In germline, CDR1 is LNHDA, CDR2 SQIVND (reference sequence). The CDR3 totals 15 residues. V was trimmed by 6 bases and J by 5 bases, leaving 17 bases between them. CDR3 amino acids: CASSHRDLYNNEQFF. As DNA, the CDR3 is TGTGCCAGTAGCCACAGGGATCTATATAACAATGAGCAGTTCTTC.

The chain combines TRBV7-3 with TRBJ2-5, with TRBD2 as a possible D gene (6 bases). In germline, CDR1 is SGHTA, CDR2 FQGTGA. V was cut by 1 base and J by 3 bases, with 9 bases left in between. The CDR3 totals 14 residues. The CDR3 is CASSLSGTEETQYF. CDR3 nucleotides: TGTGCCAGCAGCTTAAGCGGGACGGAAGAGACCCAGTACTTC.

The chain is built from TRBV6-5 and TRBJ2-1; weak D call: TRBD2 (5 bases). The length of the CDR3 is 16 residues. Germline V CDR1 and CDR2: MNHEY, SVGAGI. Trimming left V 0 bases short and J 6 bases short, with 15 bases between. This chain's CDR3 is CASSYSGEIRINEQFF. The CDR3 region has the DNA TGTGCCAGCAGTTACTCCGGGGAAATTCGGATCAATGAGCAGTTCTTC.

This chain connects TRBV7-8 to TRBJ2-7; 8 nucleotides align to TRBD1. Trimming took 5 bases from V and 9 from J; bases not matched to a gene: 12. Germline lookup yields CDR1 SGHVS and CDR2 FQNEAQ. This CDR3 has 14 amino acids. The CDR3 DNA reads TGTGCCAGCAGCGGAGCAGGGGGCCTCTCCAGGCAGTACTTC. Its protein product is CASSGAGGLSRQYF.

This clone was found once. The chain joins TRBV5-5 to TRBJ2-5; D call uncertain. V shed 2 bases and J shed 3 bases, with 8 bases lying between them. The CDR3 runs to 13 residues. CDR1 and CDR2 (germline): SGHKS, YYEKEE (reference sequence). DNA for the CDR3: TGTGCCAGCAGCTTTCTTGGGGAAGAGACCCAGTACTTC. This codes for CASSFLGEETQYF.

This clone was found once. A much larger clone lies a single base off, so this may be a read error. The same CDR3 is also encoded by other DNA sequences in this sample. The rearrangement links TRBV6-5 to TRBJ2-7; D may be TRBD2 (5 bases). CDR1 is MNHEY, CDR2 SVGAGI, per germline. The V end lost 0 bases, the J end lost 6 bases, and 6 bases lay between the germline ends. There are 12 residues in the CDR3. CDR3 sequence (DNA): TGTGCCAGCAGTTACTCAGGAGGCGAGCAGTACTTC. Amino acids: CASSYSGGEQYF.

The chain joins TRBV9 to TRBJ2-6; D may be TRBD2 (6 bases). From germline, CDR1 is SGDLS and CDR2 YYNGEE. V gave up 3 bases and J gave up 12 bases, with 19 bases separating them. This CDR3 region has 15 residues. CDR3 DNA: TGTGCCAGCAGCGCGTCGGCGGGATCACACCCCGTCCTGACTTTC. The encoded protein is CASSASAGSHPVLTF. The variable domain in full, completed from reference TRBV9 and TRBJ2-6, reads DSGVTQTPKHLITATGQRVTLRCSPRSGDLSVYWYQQSLDQGLQFLIQYYNGEERAKGNILERFSAQQFPDLHSELNLSSLELGDSALYFCASSASAGSHPVLTFGAGSRLTVL.

This chain joins TRBV15 and TRBJ2-7, with D possibly being TRBD1 (6 bases). The V end was cut by 1 base, the J end by 4 bases, with 14 bases between. Germline-derived CDR1 and CDR2 are LNHNV and YYDKDF (reference sequence). The length of the CDR3 is 15 residues. The CDR3 DNA reads TGTGCCACCAGCAGAGGGACAGAGAACTTTTACGAGCAGTACTTC. Residues: CATSRGTENFYEQYF. The full variable domain, rest sourced from reference TRBV15 and TRBJ2-7, is DAMVIQNPRYQVTQFGKPVTLSCSQTLNHNVMYWYQQKSSQAPKLLFHYYDKDFNNEADTPDNFQSRRPNTSFCFLDIRSPGLGDTAMYLCATSRGTENFYEQYFGPGTRLTVT.

This sequence joins TRBV19 and TRBJ2-7; 10 nucleotides agree with TRBD2. This CDR3 is built from 16 residues. CDR1 and CDR2 from the germline V gene are LNHDA and SQIVND (reference sequence). Unmatched junction bases numbered 7, after V lost 5 bases and J lost 0 bases. The CDR3 coding sequence is TGTGCCAGTAGTCCGAGACTAGCGGGCCTCTCCTACGAGCAGTACTTC. This encodes CASSPRLAGLSYEQYF. The whole variable domain, filled in from reference TRBV19 and TRBJ2-7, reads DGGITQSPKYLFRKEGQNVTLSCEQNLNHDAMYWYRQDPGQGLRLIYYSQIVNDFQKGDIAEGYSVSREKKESFPLTVTSAQKNPTAFYLCASSPRLAGLSYEQYFGPGTRLTVT.

This clone was counted a single time. CDR3 loop: CASSQTGGNQPQHF. The CDR3 nucleotides are TGTGCCAGCAGTCAGACAGGGGGCAATCAGCCCCAGCATTTT. This chain connects TRBV7-8 to TRBJ1-5; 8 bases are shared with TRBD1. Germline loops: CDR1 SGHVS, CDR2 FQNEAQ. Trimming took 6 bases from V and 2 from J; bases not matched to a gene: 3. CDR3 length: 14 residues.

This sequence joins TRBV11-2 and TRBJ2-5, with 8 bases aligning to TRBD2. The CDR3 sequence is 15 residues long. V lost 2 bases to trimming and J lost 5 bases; unmatched junction nucleotides: 7. Germline V CDR1 and CDR2: SGHAT, FQNNGV. This CDR3 reads CASSLWSGGLETQYF. The CDR3 nucleotides read TGTGCCAGCAGCTTATGGTCGGGAGGGTTGGAGACCCAGTACTTC.

The gene calls are TRBV4-2 and TRBJ2-7, with 12 bases fitting TRBD2. The CDR3 contains 15 residues. Trimming at V came to 1 base and at J to 4 bases, leaving 2 bases not matched to a gene. Germline V lookup: CDR1 LGHNA, CDR2 YNFKEQ. CDR3 residues: CASSQGTSGVYEQYF. As DNA, the CDR3 is TGTGCCAGCAGCCAAGGGACTAGCGGGGTTTACGAGCAGTACTTC.

The V and J genes are TRBV9 and TRBJ2-5; the match to TRBD1 covers 9 bases. The better agreement between TRBJ2-7 and the DNA end casts doubt on the J call. CDR1 is SGDLS, CDR2 YYNGEE, per germline. This CDR3 contains 14 residues. As DNA, the CDR3 is TGTGCCAGCAGCTTCGGACAGGGGCGCTACGAGCAGTACTTC. Protein product: CASSFGQGRYEQYF.

The V and J genes are TRBV28 and TRBJ2-7, with no clear D. The V and J ends lost 5 bases and 2 bases respectively, with 10 bases between them. The CDR3 totals 13 residues. Germline lookup yields CDR1 MDHEN and CDR2 SYDVKM. The CDR3 bases are TGTGCCAGCAGTCCACCCCGGGCCTACGAGCAGTACTTC. Translated, it gives CASSPPRAYEQYF. Full variable domain (missing parts from reference TRBV28 and TRBJ2-7): DVKVTQSSRYLVKRTGEKVFLECVQDMDHENMFWYRQDPGLGLRLIYFSYDVKMKEKGDIPEGYSVSREKKERFSLILESASTNQTSMYLCASSPPRAYEQYFGPGTRLTVT.

CDR3 residues: CASSLEGGRALSYNEQFF. For the CDR3, the DNA is TGTGCCAGCAGTTTAGAGGGCGGGAGGGCCCTTTCCTACAATGAGCAGTTCTTC. The chain recombines TRBV27 with TRBJ2-1; 9 bases line up with TRBD2. This CDR3 is built from 18 residues. CDR1 and CDR2 (germline): MNHEY, SMNVEV (reference sequence). The V segment lost 2 bases and the J segment 1 base; nucleotides outside the gene matches: 9.

The chain carries TRBV7-3 and TRBJ2-2; D may correspond to TRBD1 or TRBD2 (5 bases each). The CDR3 loop spans 12 amino acids. The germline V gene has CDR1 SGHTA and CDR2 FQGTGA. V lost 4 bases and J lost 7, with 7 bases in between. Written as DNA, the CDR3 is TGTGCCAGCAGCTGGGACGGCGGGGAGCTGTTTTTT. Amino acids: CASSWDGGELFF.

Remarks on this clone: This sample also contains other DNA sequences that code for the same CDR3. V is TRBV6-1 and J is TRBJ2-7; D is perhaps TRBD1 or TRBD2 (5 bases each). The CDR3 loop spans 14 amino acids. V was trimmed by 4 bases and J by 1 base, leaving 11 bases between them. Looked up from germline, CDR1 is MNHNS and CDR2 is SASEGT. The CDR3 DNA reads as TGTGCCAGCAGTGGGTTGGGGGTGTCCTACGAGCAGTACTTC. Encoded protein: CASSGLGVSYEQYF.

This chain links TRBV4-3 with TRBJ2-2; D may be TRBD1 (5 bases). CDR1 LGHNA and CDR2 YSLEER come from the germline V gene. Trimming pared 2 bases from V and 1 base from J, leaving 11 bases between. This CDR3 has 16 amino acids. The CDR3 DNA follows: TGCGCCAGCAGCCAAAAAACAGGAAGGAACACCGGGGAGCTGTTTTTT. As protein: CASSQKTGRNTGELFF.

V usage is TRBV9 and J usage is TRBJ1-1; no definite D call. V lost 3 bases, J lost 3 bases, and 12 bases lay in between. This CDR3 region has 14 residues. Germline V CDR1 and CDR2: SGDLS, YYNGEE. The CDR3 DNA reads TGTGCCAGCAGCGCCCACAACAGTTACACTGAAGCTTTCTTT. Amino acids: CASSAHNSYTEAFF.

This CDR3 is CASYRALSSGRFFNEQFF. As DNA, the CDR3 is TGTGCCAGCTATAGAGCGTTGTCTAGCGGGAGGTTTTTCAATGAGCAGTTCTTC. The rearrangement uses TRBV27 and TRBJ2-1, with 11 bases aligning to TRBD2. CDR1 is MNHEY, CDR2 SMNVEV, per germline (reference sequence). The CDR3 runs 18 residues. The junction had 18 bases not matched to a gene; V was cut back by 8 bases and J by 6 bases.

V is TRBV28 and J is TRBJ1-2; no definite D call. Germline V gene data show CDR1 as MDHEN and CDR2 as SYDVKM. Trimming shortened V by 7 bases and J by 3 bases, and 18 bases separated the two germline ends. CDR3 size: 15 residues. The CDR3: CASMSQSEVDYGYTF. The CDR3 DNA reads TGTGCCAGCATGTCCCAGTCCGAGGTCGACTATGGCTACACCTTC.

This sequence joins TRBV5-1 and TRBJ1-4; 10 positions match TRBD1. The CDR3 totals 16 residues. V shed 0 bases and J 11 bases; nucleotides not matched to a gene: 10. CDR1 SGHRS and CDR2 YFSETQ come from the germline V gene. CDR3 loop: CASSLGQGALMWKLFF. CDR3 in DNA: TGCGCCAGCAGCTTGGGACAGGGGGCCTTAATGTGGAAACTGTTTTTT.

This rearrangement joins TRBV7-9 to TRBJ1-1; D is undetermined. This CDR3 contains 16 residues. The germline V and J ends were trimmed by 5 bases and 1 base, with 17 bases remaining between them. Per germline, CDR1 SEHNR and CDR2 FQNEAQ (reference sequence). The CDR3 nucleotides are TGTGCCAGCAGCCCCGAAACTCCGGTTCCGAACACTGAAGCTTTCTTT. It is translated as CASSPETPVPNTEAFF.

This clone was observed a single time. V gene TRBV7-9 combines with J gene TRBJ2-4; 10 nucleotides match TRBD2. The germline V gene has CDR1 SEHNR and CDR2 FQNEAQ (reference sequence). Trimming removed 5 bases from V and 9 bases from J; junction bases left unmatched: 10. The CDR3 length is 15 residues. The DNA of the CDR3 is TGTGCCAGCAGCCCTAGCGGGAGAGAGGAGGGCATTCAGTACTTC. Residues: CASSPSGREEGIQYF.

In its sample, this clone was seen once. Other DNA sequences in this specimen translate into the identical CDR3. The J gene is TRBJ2-7, the V gene TRBV19; no definite D call. There are 14 residues in the CDR3. Between the trimmed V and J ends, which lost 3 bases and 3 bases, there was a span of 12 bases. Germline V gives CDR1 LNHDA, CDR2 SQIVND (reference sequence). For the CDR3, the DNA is TGTGCCAGTAGTATGCCGACACCTAACTACGAGCAGTACTTC. Protein: CASSMPTPNYEQYF.

V gene TRBV6-5 combines with J gene TRBJ2-7; D gene ambiguous. The CDR3 is made up of 11 amino acids. CDR1 and CDR2 (germline): MNHEY, SVGAGI. V was shortened by 8 bases and J by 3 bases, with 8 bases between the two germline ends. CDR3 in amino acids: CASLEYYEQYF. In DNA, the CDR3 is TGTGCCAGCCTCGAATACTACGAGCAGTACTTC.

The chain employs TRBV7-9 and TRBJ2-5, with D possibly matching TRBD1 (6 bases). The germline V gene has CDR1 SEHNR and CDR2 FQNEAQ (reference sequence). The length of the CDR3 is 15 residues. Trimming left V 4 bases short and J 7 bases short, with 19 bases between. DNA of the CDR3: TGTGCCAGCAGCTGGAAGGGACATCCGAGTGGGACCCAGTACTTC. It yields the protein CASSWKGHPSGTQYF.

The chain recombines TRBV2 with TRBJ1-2, with 8 bases matching TRBD1. This CDR3 is 15 amino acids long. V was pared by 0 bases and J by 6 bases, with 6 bases of the junction left unmatched. CDR1 is SNHLY, CDR2 FYNNEI, per germline. DNA for the CDR3: TGTGCCAGCAGTGAAGCGGAGGGACAGGTACATGGCTACACCTTC. This translates into CASSEAEGQVHGYTF.

The chain links TRBV7-8 to TRBJ2-5; no clear D gene. The V gene's germline CDR1 is SGHVS and CDR2 FQNEAQ. V was shortened by 1 base and J by 4 bases, with 10 bases between the two germline ends. CDR3 size: 14 residues. The DNA for the CDR3 is TGTGCCAGCAGCTTAGTGTGGGCGGCAGAGACCCAGTACTTC. Protein sequence: CASSLVWAAETQYF.

Written as DNA, the CDR3 is TGTGCCAGCAACGGTCGGACAGGGGGCAGCTATGGCTACACCTTC. Translating gives CASNGRTGGSYGYTF. J is TRBJ1-2 and V is TRBV28; the match to TRBD1 covers 11 bases. CDR1 and CDR2 (germline): MDHEN, SYDVKM. The CDR3 contains 15 residues. Losses at the gene ends were 7 bases for V and 4 bases for J; bases not matched to a gene: 8.